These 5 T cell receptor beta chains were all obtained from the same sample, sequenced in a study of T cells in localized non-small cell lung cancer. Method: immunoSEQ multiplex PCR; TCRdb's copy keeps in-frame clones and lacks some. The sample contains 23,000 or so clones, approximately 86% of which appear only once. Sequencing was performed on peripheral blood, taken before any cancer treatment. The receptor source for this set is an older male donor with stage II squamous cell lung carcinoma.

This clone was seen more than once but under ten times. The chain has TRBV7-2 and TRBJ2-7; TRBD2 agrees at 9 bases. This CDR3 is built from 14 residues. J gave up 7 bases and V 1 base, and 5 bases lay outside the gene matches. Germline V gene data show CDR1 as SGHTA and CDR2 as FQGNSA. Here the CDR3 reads CASSLGGGAKEQYF. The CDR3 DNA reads TGTGCCAGCAGCTTAGGCGGGGGGGCAAAAGAGCAGTACTTC.

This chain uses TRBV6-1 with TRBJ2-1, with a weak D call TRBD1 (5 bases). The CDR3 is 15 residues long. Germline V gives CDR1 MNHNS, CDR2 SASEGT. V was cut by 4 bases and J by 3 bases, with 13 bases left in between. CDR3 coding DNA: TGTGCCAGCAGTGCCGGTCAGGGATTCTACAATGAGCAGTTCTTC. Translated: CASSAGQGFYNEQFF.

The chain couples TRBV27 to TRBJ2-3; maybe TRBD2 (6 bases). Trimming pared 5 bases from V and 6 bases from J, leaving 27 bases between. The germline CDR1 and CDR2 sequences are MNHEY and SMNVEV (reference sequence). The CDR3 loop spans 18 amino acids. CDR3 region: CASSPRVGGLTSSDTQYF. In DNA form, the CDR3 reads TGTGCCAGCAGTCCCCGCGTGGGGGGACTCACTTCGTCTGATACGCAGTATTTT.

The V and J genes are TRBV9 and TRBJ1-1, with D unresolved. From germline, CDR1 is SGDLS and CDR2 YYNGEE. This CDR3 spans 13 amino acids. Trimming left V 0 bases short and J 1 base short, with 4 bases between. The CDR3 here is CASSVEGNTEAFF. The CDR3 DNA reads TGTGCCAGCAGCGTAGAGGGGAACACTGAAGCTTTCTTT.

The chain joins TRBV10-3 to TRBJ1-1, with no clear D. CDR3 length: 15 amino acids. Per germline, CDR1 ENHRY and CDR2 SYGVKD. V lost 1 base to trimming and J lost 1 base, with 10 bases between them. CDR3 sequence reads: CAISEWNGPNTEAFF. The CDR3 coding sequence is TGTGCCATCAGTGAGTGGAACGGGCCGAACACTGAAGCTTTCTTT.